The clone carrying this T cell receptor beta chain came up many times. The antigen remains unidentified. Amplification targeted TCR beta CDR3 regions from RNA transcripts. The TCR CDR3 first-round RT-PCR relied on the HTBI primer set. TCRdb ran MiXCR on the multiplex PCR reads and lists one entry per CDR3 protein. The sample yields 350,000 to 400,000 distinct CDR3 sequences, around 13% seen once. Germline V gene lookup returns CDR1 SGHAT and CDR2 FQNNGV. The length of the CDR3 is 14 residues. V lost 5 bases to trimming and J lost 2 bases, with 11 bases between them. This entry is derived from a study of T cells in Graves' hyperthyroidism and ophthalmopathy. Findings of the study overall: Among thyroid clonotypes expanded above 0.001, most also appeared in blood.

Graves' hyperthyroidism is called stable when ophthalmopathy does not progress within 18 months. Extraction of PBMCs used roughly 9.4 ml of fresh peripheral blood. What was sequenced was blood. The chain employs TRBV11-2 and TRBJ2-3; D not certain. The sequence was collected from an older woman with Graves' hyperthyroidism. The CDR3 sequence is CASSLDRLTDTQYF. CDR3 bases: TGTGCCAGCAGCCTCGATCGTCTCACAGATACGCAGTATTTT.